The clone carrying this T cell receptor (beta chain) turned up a few times. In the source study's methods: Counts of nucleated cells, estimated from reference gene primer amplification, were obtained. Clones were sequenced by immunoSEQ multiplex PCR, and TCRdb holds only the in-frame ones, with some missing. V and J calls and clone size are as listed in that table; D and trimming were resolved from the DNA. The sample records some 100,000 clones, around 93% being singletons. The CDR3 covers 14 residues. Deletions cut 5 bases from V and 4 bases from J, with 11 bases between. Per the germline V gene, CDR1 is SEHNR and CDR2 is FQNEAQ (reference sequence). This record belongs to a study of blood T cell repertoires in COVID-19.

The chain couples TRBV7-9 to TRBJ1-4; D is possibly TRBD1 (6 bases). The source material was peripheral blood. This sequence was found in a man between 50 and 59 years old with acute or convalescent COVID-19. The chain's CDR3 is CASSTIQGNEKLFF. Here the CDR3 DNA reads TGTGCCAGCAGCACCATACAGGGTAATGAAAAACTGTTTTTT. The full variable domain, rest sourced from reference TRBV7-9 and TRBJ1-4, is DTGVSQNPRHKITKRGQNVTFRCDPISEHNRLYWYRQTLGQGPEFLTYFQNEAQLEKSRLLSDRFSAERPKGSFSTLEIQRTEQGDSAMYLCASSTIQGNEKLFFGSGTQLSVL.